These 13 T cell receptor beta chains were sequenced from one sample in a study of CD8+ T cells in alopecia areata. As the sequencing template, cDNA was produced by extracting RNA and reverse transcribing it. TCRdb's copy holds only in-frame clones and misses some; the assay was immunoSEQ multiplex PCR. The sample includes some 130,000 clones, roughly 53% of them seen just once. Sequenced here: CD4+ T cells sorted from blood, sampled at week 0. These receptors were collected from a human donor with alopecia areata.

The rearrangement joins TRBV5-6 to TRBJ2-1, with 11 bases that match TRBD2. The CDR3 covers 15 residues. Germline CDR1 is SGHDT and CDR2 is YYEEEE. V shed 2 bases and J 7 bases; nucleotides not matched to a gene: 5. The CDR3 coding sequence is TGTGCCAGCAGCTTCCGACTAGCGGGGTTAAATGAGCAGTTCTTC. It is translated as CASSFRLAGLNEQFF.

In this sample, this clone turned up once. This chain connects TRBV29-1 to TRBJ1-1; 7 bases align to TRBD1. Germline CDR1 SQVTM, CDR2 ANQGSEA. Trimming removed 3 bases from V and 5 bases from J; junction bases left unmatched: 6. The CDR3 length is 13 residues. CDR3 protein: CSVDPTGCTEAFF. Here the CDR3 DNA reads TGCAGCGTTGATCCGACAGGGTGTACTGAAGCTTTCTTT.

This clone was counted a single time. CDR3 nucleotides: TGTGCCAGCAGTCGGGACAGAGATACGCAGTATTTT. It translates to CASSRDRDTQYF. J is TRBJ2-3 and V is TRBV6-1, with 7 nucleotides matching TRBD1. Germline V lookup: CDR1 MNHNS, CDR2 SASEGT. The CDR3 runs 12 residues. J was trimmed by 5 bases and V by 5 bases; bases with no gene match: 1.

This rearrangement joins TRBV2 to TRBJ2-5; no firm D call. With 3 bases removed from V and 2 bases from J, the gap between germline ends came to 7 bases. Per the germline V gene, CDR1 is SNHLY and CDR2 is FYNNEI. This CDR3 has 13 residues. The CDR3 loop is CASSEDLQETQYF. In DNA, the CDR3 is TGTGCCAGCAGTGAGGACCTACAAGAGACCCAGTACTTC.

The table lists this clone with a few counts. The V and J genes are TRBV6-5 and TRBJ1-1; no clear D gene. The CDR3 has 13 residues. Germline values: CDR1 MNHEY, CDR2 SVGAGI. V shed 0 bases and J shed 6 bases, with 8 bases lying between them. Here the CDR3 reads CASSYSSVAEAFF. The CDR3 DNA reads as TGTGCCAGCAGTTACTCGTCGGTTGCTGAAGCTTTCTTT.

The rearrangement uses TRBV20-1 and TRBJ2-7; D call uncertain. This CDR3 comprises 11 residues. Looked up from germline, CDR1 is DFQATT and CDR2 is SNEGSKA (reference sequence). Trimming took 5 bases from V and 6 from J, leaving 11 bases between them. The CDR3 DNA follows: TGCAGTGCTTCAAGGGCCCCCGAGCAGTACTTC. Translating it yields CSASRAPEQYF.

In nucleotides, the CDR3 is TGTGCCAGCACCGGGGCAGGGAGCAATCAGCCCCAGCATTTT. Translated: CASTGAGSNQPQHF. The rearrangement uses TRBV6-6 and TRBJ1-5; D is possibly TRBD1 (5 bases). Germline values: CDR1 MNHNY, CDR2 SVGAGI (reference sequence). This CDR3 has 14 residues. The V end was cut by 7 bases, the J end by 1 base, with 11 bases between.

The chain recombines TRBV5-1 with TRBJ2-5, with D hard to call. The CDR3 loop spans 15 amino acids. Germline CDR1 SGHRS, CDR2 YFSETQ. The ends were cut back, 4 bases at V and 4 bases at J, with 17 bases in the middle. CDR3 loop: CASSPPTGMGETQYF. Here the CDR3 DNA reads TGCGCCAGCAGCCCCCCCACTGGTATGGGAGAGACCCAGTACTTC.

Regarding this clone: The germline gene is not matched at one end of the junction; a read error may be the cause. The CDR3 sequence is CAISTGQGGNEQFF. CDR3 DNA sequence: TGCGCCATCAGTACTGGACAGGGGGGCAATGAGCAGTTCTTC. V gene TRBV10-3 combines with J gene TRBJ2-1; 10 bases fit TRBD1. Germline-derived CDR1 and CDR2 are ENHRY and SYGVKD. The CDR3 extends over 14 amino acids.

The CDR3 DNA sequence: TGCGCCAGCAGCCAAGATATGGGGAGCTCCTACGAGCAGTACTTC. It codes for CASSQDMGSSYEQYF. The chain combines TRBV4-3 with TRBJ2-7; weak D call: TRBD2 (5 bases). The germline V and J ends were trimmed by 0 bases and 0 bases, with 9 bases remaining between them. The V gene's germline CDR1 is LGHNA and CDR2 YSLEER. This CDR3 comprises 15 residues.

This chain connects TRBV29-1 to TRBJ2-7; TRBD1 might be the D (6 bases). The length of the CDR3 is 14 residues. V was trimmed by 3 bases and J by 6 bases, leaving 18 bases between them. Germline loops: CDR1 SQVTM, CDR2 ANQGSEA. The CDR3 region is CSVESRGQGFEQYF. The DNA of the CDR3 is TGCAGCGTTGAGAGTAGGGGACAAGGGTTCGAGCAGTACTTC.

This rearrangement joins TRBV7-2 to TRBJ2-1; D tentatively reads TRBD1 or TRBD2 (5 bases each). The CDR3 is 14 residues long. Deletions cut 5 bases from V and 13 bases from J, with 21 bases between. Germline-derived CDR1 and CDR2 are SGHTA and FQGNSA. The CDR3 DNA sequence: TGTGCCAGCAGCCCAGGGCGAGGGGCGAGATCTCAGTTCTTC. Translated, it gives CASSPGRGARSQFF.

This clone was seen a single time. The chain has TRBV7-9 and TRBJ1-1; tentative D call: TRBD1 (6 bases). In germline, CDR1 is SEHNR, CDR2 FQNEAQ (reference sequence). The CDR3 totals 13 residues. The germline V and J ends were trimmed by 3 bases and 5 bases, with 10 bases remaining between them. CDR3: CASSFGGATEAFF. CDR3 bases: TGTGCCAGCAGCTTTGGGGGGGCAACTGAAGCTTTCTTT.